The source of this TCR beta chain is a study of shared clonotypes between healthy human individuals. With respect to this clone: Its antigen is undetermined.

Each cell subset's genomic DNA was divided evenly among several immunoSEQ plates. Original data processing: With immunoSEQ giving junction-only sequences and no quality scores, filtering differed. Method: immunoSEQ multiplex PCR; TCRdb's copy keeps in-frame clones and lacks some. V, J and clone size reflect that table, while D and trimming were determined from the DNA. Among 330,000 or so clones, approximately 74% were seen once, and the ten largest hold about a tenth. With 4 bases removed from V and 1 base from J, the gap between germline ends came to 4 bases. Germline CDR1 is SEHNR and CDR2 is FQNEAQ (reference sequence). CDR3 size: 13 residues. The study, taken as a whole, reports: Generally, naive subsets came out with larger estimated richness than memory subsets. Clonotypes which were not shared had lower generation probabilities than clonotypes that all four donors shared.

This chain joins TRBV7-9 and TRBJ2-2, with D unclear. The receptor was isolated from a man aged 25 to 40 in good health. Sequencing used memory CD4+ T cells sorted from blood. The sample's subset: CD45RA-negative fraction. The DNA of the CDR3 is TGTGCCAGCAGCTACAGGAACACCGGGGAGCTGTTTTTT. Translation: CASSYRNTGELFF.